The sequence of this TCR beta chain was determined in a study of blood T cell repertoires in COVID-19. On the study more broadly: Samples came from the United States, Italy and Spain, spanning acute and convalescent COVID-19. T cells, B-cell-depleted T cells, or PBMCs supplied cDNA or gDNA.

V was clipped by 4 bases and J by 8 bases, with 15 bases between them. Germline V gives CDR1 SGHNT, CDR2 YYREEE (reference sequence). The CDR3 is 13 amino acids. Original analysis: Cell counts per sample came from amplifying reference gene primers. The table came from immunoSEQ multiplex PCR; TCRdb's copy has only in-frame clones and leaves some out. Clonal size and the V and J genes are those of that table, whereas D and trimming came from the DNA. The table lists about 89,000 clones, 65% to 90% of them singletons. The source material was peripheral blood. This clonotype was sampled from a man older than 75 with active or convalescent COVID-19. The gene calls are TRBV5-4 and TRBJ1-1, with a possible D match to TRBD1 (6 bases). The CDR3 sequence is CASSPGTPGEAFF. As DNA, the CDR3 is TGTGCCAGCAGCCCCGGGACACCGGGGGAAGCTTTCTTT.